This TCR beta chain was observed in a study of CD4 T cells in relation to SARS-CoV-2 and coronaviruses (dated by TCRdb to about 2021). About the full investigation: In the ViraFEST assay, PBMCs were grown with antigen for about ten days, and TCR beta CDR3s were then sequenced to identify antigen-specific clonal expansions. The negative reference condition was either a culture with an HIV-1 Nef peptide pool or a culture with no peptide. HLA restriction was mapped for shared crossreactive spike epitopes using patient-derived lymphoblastoid cell lines. The study assessed, at the TCR clonotype level, memory CD4+ T cell crossreactivity between SARS-CoV-2 and common cold coronavirus spike proteins. The Adaptive Biotechnologies TCR-sequencing kit was used to sequence samples from a few pre-COVID donors and the naive versus memory experiments, whereas other data were Illumina-based. A different, Illumina-based TCR-beta assay was used to sequence expansion assays from other donors in the study.

The investigation overall reported the following: In about 60% of donors, memory CD4+ clonotypes turned up that crossrecognized SARS-CoV-2 and at least one common cold coronavirus spike. The study was constrained by small numbers of patients and of tested TCRs. No donor contributed both pre-pandemic and post-infection samples, which limited tracing the source of pre-existing responses. Crossreactivity analysis was centred on spike protein, so crossreactivity against other viral proteins was not assessed. Crossreactive clones showed significantly weaker SARS-CoV-2-driven expansion than monoreactive clones, consistent with antigenic imprinting.

CD4+ T cells from unexposed donors were collected before the COVID-19 pandemic (2011-2018). The EasySep CD4+ T cell isolation kit was used to isolate CD4+ T cells once the cultures had run for roughly 10 days. As cell numbers permitted, CD4+ T cells from unexposed donors were tested for reactivity to SARS-CoV-2 S and N and to four common cold coronavirus spike pools. Each well received around 1.8 million PBMCs, cultured in IMDM supplemented with approximately 4.5% human AB serum and roughly 10 IU/ml IL-2. Half of the culture medium was replaced with fresh IL-2-containing medium on days 3 and 7. In general, triplicate replicate wells were used for every peptide culture condition. Leukapheresis product for the unexposed donors was purchased commercially. Ficoll-Paque PLUS gradient centrifugation was used to isolate PBMCs from leukapheresis product or whole blood. PBMCs were either cryopreserved at -140°C or used fresh in the expansion assay. The QIAamp Micro DNA Kit was used to extract genomic DNA from the CD4+ T cells.

The library was made by the immunoSEQ multiplex PCR assay. The published analysis was carried out like this. During preprocessing, nonproductive sequences were removed, along with CDR3s that did not begin with C, did not end with F or W, or were shorter than 7 amino acids. The MANAFEST web app was used to call antigen-specific clonotypes on the basis of expansion compared with the reference and with other culture wells. To be counted as positive, a clone had to show significant expansion compared with the reference culture, at an FDR below 0.05, in 2 of 3 replicate wells. A further requirement for positive clones was significant expansion compared with all other tandem wells, along with an odds ratio above 5. CDR3 homology was quantified as pairwise Levenshtein distance, calculated with the stringdist R package after three terminal residues were trimmed from each end. Here the immuneACCESS table is served through TCRdb, limited to in-frame sequences with V and J called. Missing clones are a known gap in these copies; in checked studies unresolved V genes cover under half, and the rest lacks a known reason. V, J and clone size were drawn from that table, and D and trimming were deduced from the DNA. Here the sample has about 20,000 clones; 78% occur a single time. Under 20% of the sample is held by the ten biggest clonotypes.

The junction shows trimming of 5 bases on V and 2 bases on J, plus 9 bases between the germline ends. From the germline V gene, CDR1 is SGHTA and CDR2 is FQGNSA. The CDR3 sequence holds 13 residues, the cysteine and phenylalanine included. Just CDR3 DNA is preserved here, 39 bases in frame from base 1. A remark on this clone: Its target antigen remains unknown. The record has no base qualities; no much larger clone is one base away.

The clonotype was recovered from a human donor in good health. This chain is built from TRBV7-2 and TRBJ1-2; the D segment cannot be called with confidence. Sequenced sample: CD4+ T cells from PBMCs, cultured in vitro. The CDR3 amino acid sequence is: CASSIQANYGYTF. The nucleotide sequence is TGTGCCAGCAGCATCCAAGCGAACTATGGCTACACCTTC.